One and the same sample provided the 30 T cell receptor beta chains below, sequenced in a study of blood T cell repertoires in COVID-19. Repertoires were generated with immunoSEQ multiplex PCR, while TCRdb's copy carries only in-frame clones and drops some. The data show 250,000 to 300,000 clones, about nine tenths seen once. The specimen was PBMCs or T cells enriched from blood (not recorded which). All receptors come from a woman aged 40 to 50 who had recovered from COVID-19.

The chain links TRBV5-5 to TRBJ2-1, with 12 nucleotides matching TRBD2. This CDR3 comprises 15 residues. Germline V CDR1 and CDR2: SGHKS, YYEKEE (reference sequence). Trimming took 0 bases from V and 6 from J; bases not matched to a gene: 1. CDR3 sequence (DNA): TGTGCCAGCAGCTTGGGACTAGCGGGGGCCAATGAGCAGTTCTTC. Amino acid sequence: CASSLGLAGANEQFF.

The V call is TRBV9, the J call TRBJ2-1; maybe TRBD2 (6 bases). This CDR3 has 16 residues. The germline gives CDR1 SGDLS, CDR2 YYNGEE. The ends were cut back, 2 bases at V and 2 bases at J, with 14 bases in the middle. The DNA of the CDR3 is TGTGCCAGCAGCGTTCTTTCCGGGAGTACCTACAATGAGCAGTTCTTC. Protein product: CASSVLSGSTYNEQFF. Complete variable domain (other parts from reference TRBV9 and TRBJ2-1): DSGVTQTPKHLITATGQRVTLRCSPRSGDLSVYWYQQSLDQGLQFLIQYYNGEERAKGNILERFSAQQFPDLHSELNLSSLELGDSALYFCASSVLSGSTYNEQFFGPGTRLTVL.

The chain is built from TRBV4-1 and TRBJ1-6; 9 bases fit TRBD1. The CDR3 is made up of 17 amino acids. V lost 0 bases, J lost 10 bases, and 10 bases stayed unmatched. The germline V gene encodes CDR1 MGHRA and CDR2 YSYEKL. In nucleotides, the CDR3 is TGCGCCAGCAGCCAAGAAGTGAGGACAGGGGCGGGATCACCCCTCCACTTT. It translates to CASSQEVRTGAGSPLHF.

The chain links TRBV20-1 to TRBJ1-1, with D tentatively TRBD1 (6 bases). Trimming took off 3 bases at V and 1 base at J, with 12 bases between the two ends. The germline gives CDR1 DFQATT, CDR2 SNEGSKA (reference sequence). The CDR3 has 14 residues. CDR3 bases: TGCAGTGCTAGTCCGACAGGTCCGAACACTGAAGCTTTCTTT. Its protein is CSASPTGPNTEAFF.

This chain uses TRBV19 with TRBJ1-6, with 7 bases identical to TRBD1. Trimming removed 6 bases from V and 5 bases from J; junction bases left unmatched: 7. The CDR3 length is 15 residues. Germline V gives CDR1 LNHDA, CDR2 SQIVND (reference sequence). The CDR3 bases are TGTGCCAGTAGAACGACAGGGCCAAATAATTCACCCCTCCACTTT. Encoded protein: CASRTTGPNNSPLHF.

This clone showed up just a few times. CDR3 nucleotide sequence: TGCGCCAGCAGCCAAGGCCCCGGACAGTTATATGGCTACACCTTC. Protein sequence: CASSQGPGQLYGYTF. This rearrangement joins TRBV4-1 to TRBJ1-2; D is possibly TRBD1 (6 bases). Germline assignment: CDR1 MGHRA and CDR2 YSYEKL. With 1 base removed from V and 5 bases from J, the gap between germline ends came to 14 bases. This CDR3 is built from 15 residues.

In this sample, this clone turned up a few times. The rearrangement links TRBV2 to TRBJ1-2, with D possibly being TRBD1 (6 bases). The CDR3 covers 16 residues. Germline CDR1 SNHLY, CDR2 FYNNEI. V was cut by 6 bases and J by 0 bases, with 17 bases left in between. DNA of the CDR3: TGTGCCAGCAGGGCCCTGACAGGCTCAACTAACTATGGCTACACCTTC. Translating gives CASRALTGSTNYGYTF.

The rearrangement joins TRBV19 to TRBJ2-1, with TRBD2 matching over 14 bases. CDR3 length: 17 amino acids. The germline V gene encodes CDR1 LNHDA and CDR2 SQIVND (reference sequence). J lost 3 bases, V lost 6 bases, and 7 bases had no gene match. CDR3 loop: CASSKGLAGVYYNEQFF. DNA for the CDR3: TGTGCCAGTAGCAAGGGACTAGCGGGAGTCTACTACAATGAGCAGTTCTTC.

V usage is TRBV27 and J usage is TRBJ1-6, with 8 bases matching TRBD1. Germline CDR1 and CDR2: MNHEY and SMNVEV (reference sequence). CDR3 length: 17 residues. The V gene end was trimmed by 5 bases and the J gene end by 8 bases; junction bases not matched to a gene: 14. DNA for the CDR3: TGTGCCAGCAGTCTTAGGACAGGGACTTTTAGGCATTCACCCCTCCACTTT. It yields the protein CASSLRTGTFRHSPLHF.

V usage is TRBV7-9 and J usage is TRBJ2-1; 7 bases map to TRBD1. The CDR3 spans 15 residues. Germline loops: CDR1 SEHNR, CDR2 FQNEAQ (reference sequence). Trimming removed 5 bases from V and 4 bases from J; junction bases left unmatched: 8. CDR3 sequence reads: CASSQGQSLYNEQFF. CDR3 DNA: TGTGCCAGCAGCCAGGGACAGAGTCTTTACAATGAGCAGTTCTTC.

This sequence joins TRBV30 and TRBJ2-6; possible D gene TRBD1, 6 bases. Deletions cut 8 bases from V and 0 bases from J, with 17 bases between. The CDR3 covers 16 residues. Germline V gene data show CDR1 as GTSNPN and CDR2 as SVGIG (reference sequence). CDR3: CALFVQGFSGANVLTF. The CDR3 DNA reads TGTGCCCTATTCGTACAGGGATTCTCTGGGGCCAACGTCCTGACTTTC.

The genes are TRBV27 and TRBJ2-5; maybe TRBD2 (6 bases). The CDR3 sequence is 18 residues long. Germline V gives CDR1 MNHEY, CDR2 SMNVEV (reference sequence). V lost 2 bases, J lost 2 bases, and 21 bases lay in between. The CDR3 reads CASSLRGYPSEKQETQYF. CDR3 sequence (DNA): TGTGCCAGCAGTTTAAGAGGGTACCCTAGCGAGAAGCAAGAGACCCAGTACTTC.

This chain connects TRBV19 to TRBJ1-2, with 10 bases that match TRBD1. This CDR3 has 14 amino acids. The germline gives CDR1 LNHDA, CDR2 SQIVND (reference sequence). The junction had 9 bases not matched to a gene; V was cut back by 6 bases and J by 8 bases. The CDR3 nucleotides read TGTGCCAGTAGGGCCCTGACAGGGGGCAGGGGCTACACCTTC. Translated, it gives CASRALTGGRGYTF.

This rearrangement joins TRBV11-3 to TRBJ2-5; D is unclear. The CDR3 extends over 15 amino acids. Deletions cut 5 bases from V and 0 bases from J, with 13 bases between. Germline CDR1 SGHNT, CDR2 YENEEA. CDR3 sequence: CASSPGAGNQETQYF. Written as DNA, the CDR3 is TGTGCCAGCAGCCCCGGAGCCGGCAACCAAGAGACCCAGTACTTC.

The chain links TRBV5-1 to TRBJ1-2; the match to TRBD1 covers 10 bases. The CDR3 totals 16 residues. The ends lost 1 base at V and 5 bases at J; junction bases unmatched: 8. Germline values: CDR1 SGHRS, CDR2 YFSETQ. This CDR3 is CASSLNLPGQGYGYTF. The CDR3 DNA reads as TGCGCCAGCAGCTTGAACCTCCCGGGACAGGGGTATGGCTACACCTTC.

The sample holds one count of this clone. The chain combines TRBV7-2 with TRBJ1-1; 10 bases are shared with TRBD1. V gave up 4 bases and J gave up 3 bases; unmatched junction bases: 5. Germline loops: CDR1 SGHTA, CDR2 FQGNSA. The CDR3 contains 15 residues. This chain's CDR3 is CASSSRDRGYTEAFF. In nucleotides, the CDR3 is TGTGCCAGCAGCTCCCGGGACAGGGGATACACTGAAGCTTTCTTT.

The chain uses TRBV19 and TRBJ1-2, with D unclear. The V end was cut by 7 bases, the J end by 8 bases, with 23 bases between. Germline CDR1 is LNHDA and CDR2 is SQIVND (reference sequence). The CDR3 extends over 15 amino acids. Written as DNA, the CDR3 is TGTGCCAGTACCCCGAGAAGCATCCAAGTCGAGGGCTACACCTTC. Translated, it gives CASTPRSIQVEGYTF. The entire variable domain, with the rest obtained from reference TRBV19 and TRBJ1-2, is as follows: DGGITQSPKYLFRKEGQNVTLSCEQNLNHDAMYWYRQDPGQGLRLIYYSQIVNDFQKGDIAEGYSVSREKKESFPLTVTSAQKNPTAFYLCASTPRSIQVEGYTFGSGTRLTVV.

The V call is TRBV5-1, the J call TRBJ2-7, with a possible D match to TRBD1 (6 bases). This CDR3 contains 15 residues. The germline V gene has CDR1 SGHRS and CDR2 YFSETQ. Trimming cost V 5 bases and J 7 bases, with 22 bases left between them. The CDR3 region is CASSYMPGRGQEQYF. CDR3 coding DNA: TGCGCCAGCAGTTATATGCCGGGCAGGGGCCAGGAGCAGTACTTC.

The CDR3 loop is CASSYGGTGANVLTF. In nucleotides, the CDR3 is TGTGCCAGCAGTTACGGCGGGACTGGGGCCAACGTCCTGACTTTC. The chain recombines TRBV6-2 or TRBV6-3 with TRBJ2-6; TRBD2 is a possible D gene (6 bases). Germline CDR1 is MNHEY and CDR2 is SVGEGT. The V end lost 2 bases, the J end lost 2 bases, and 7 bases lay between the germline ends. The CDR3 loop spans 15 amino acids.

The chain has TRBV5-1 and TRBJ2-1, with TRBD2 matching 8 bases. The J segment lost 12 bases and the V segment lost 5 bases, leaving 13 bases of the junction unmatched. CDR1 and CDR2 (germline): SGHRS, YFSETQ. CDR3 length: 14 amino acids. The DNA of the CDR3 is TGCGCCAGCAGGGGGGGACTAGAGGCTCGGAGGCAGTTCTTC. It is translated as CASRGGLEARRQFF. Based on the CDR3 plus reference TRBV5-1 and TRBJ2-1, the full variable domain is KAGVTQTPRYLIKTRGQQVTLSCSPISGHRSVSWYQQTPGQGLQFLFEYFSETQRNKGNFPGRFSGRQFSNSRSEMNVSTLELGDSALYLCASRGGLEARRQFFGPGTRLTVL.

This rearrangement joins TRBV7-4 to TRBJ2-7; TRBD1 matches 10 bases. J gave up 3 bases and V 5 bases, and 7 bases lay outside the gene matches. Germline V gene sequence: CDR1 SGHVT, CDR2 SQSDAQ. This CDR3 has 15 amino acids. CDR3 region: CASSRRTGGLYEQYF. Here the CDR3 DNA reads TGTGCCAGCAGCCGTCGGACAGGGGGTCTCTACGAGCAGTACTTC.

The rearrangement links TRBV7-9 to TRBJ2-2; the D is unclear. The CDR3 sequence is 15 residues long. V lost 5 bases, J lost 0 bases, and 10 bases lay in between. Germline V gene data show CDR1 as SEHNR and CDR2 as FQNEAQ (reference sequence). CDR3 coding DNA: TGTGCCAGCAGCCATACCTACCCGAACACCGGGGAGCTGTTTTTT. Encoded protein: CASSHTYPNTGELFF.

This chain joins TRBV21-1 and TRBJ2-3; the listed D gene, TRBD2, was not tested against the DNA. TRBV21-1 is deemed a pseudogene. This CDR3 is built from 15 residues. CDR3: CASSKVQRHTDTQYF. The CDR3 coding sequence is TGTGCCAGCAGCAAAGTACAGCGGCACACAGATACGCAGTATTTT.

The rearrangement links TRBV7-9 to TRBJ1-1, with D tentatively TRBD1 (5 bases). The germline gives CDR1 SEHNR, CDR2 FQNEAQ (reference sequence). Trimming cost V 5 bases and J 11 bases, with 15 bases left between them. This CDR3 contains 12 residues. CDR3 DNA: TGTGCCAGCAGCCTCCCCCAGGGATTGGCTTTCTTT. It codes for CASSLPQGLAFF.

This rearrangement joins TRBV7-3 to TRBJ1-1, with D hard to call. The CDR3 covers 13 residues. Germline V gene data show CDR1 as SGHTA and CDR2 as FQGTGA. V was cut by 2 bases and J by 4 bases, with 8 bases left in between. The CDR3 spells CASSLDPGTEAFF. The CDR3 nucleotides are TGTGCCAGCAGCTTAGACCCGGGCACTGAAGCTTTCTTT.

The chain couples TRBV19 to TRBJ2-7; D is possibly TRBD2 (6 bases). The germline CDR1 and CDR2 sequences are LNHDA and SQIVND (reference sequence). The CDR3 sequence is 14 residues long. Deletions cut 0 bases from V and 5 bases from J, with 11 bases between. In DNA, the CDR3 is TGTGCCAGTAGTATAGATTCCGGAGGGGACGAGCAGTACTTC. Encoded protein: CASSIDSGGDEQYF.

The CDR3 reads CASSLGVFFGTGGRGYTF. CDR3 DNA sequence: TGCGCCAGCAGCTTGGGAGTCTTTTTCGGGACAGGGGGCAGAGGCTACACCTTC. This chain connects TRBV5-1 to TRBJ1-2; 12 bases are shared with TRBD1. Trimming took 0 bases from V and 8 from J; bases not matched to a gene: 14. Germline lookup yields CDR1 SGHRS and CDR2 YFSETQ. This CDR3 is 18 amino acids long.

The chain carries TRBV5-4 and TRBJ1-5; D not certain. Germline V gives CDR1 SGHNT, CDR2 YYREEE (reference sequence). Trimming cost V 0 bases and J 1 base, with 5 bases left between them. CDR3 length: 14 residues. CDR3 sequence: CASSLERSNQPQHF. Here the CDR3 DNA reads TGTGCCAGCAGCTTGGAACGGAGCAATCAGCCCCAGCATTTT. Filled out from reference TRBV5-4 and TRBJ1-5, the complete variable domain reads ETGVTQSPTHLIKTRGQQVTLRCSSQSGHNTVSWYQQALGQGPQFIFQYYREEENGRGNFPPRFSGLQFPNYSSELNVNALELDDSALYLCASSLERSNQPQHFGDGTRLSIL.

This chain links TRBV27 with TRBJ2-7, with D perhaps matching TRBD1 (6 bases). V dropped 7 bases and J dropped 7 bases, with 23 bases sitting between them. This CDR3 is 15 amino acids long. CDR1 is MNHEY, CDR2 SMNVEV, per germline (reference sequence). The CDR3: CASKPLGQPGGEQYF. The CDR3 DNA follows: TGTGCCAGCAAACCCCTCGGACAGCCGGGTGGGGAGCAGTACTTC.

V is TRBV5-1 and J is TRBJ2-3, with D possibly being TRBD2 (5 bases). This CDR3 region has 14 residues. V was trimmed by 5 bases and J by 2 bases, leaving 12 bases between them. The germline CDR1 and CDR2 sequences are SGHRS and YFSETQ. The CDR3 DNA reads TGCGCCAGCAGTTATGGACTTTTCACAGATACGCAGTATTTT. Its translation: CASSYGLFTDTQYF.